The 10 T cell receptor beta chains given below trace back to one sample, sequenced in a study of CD8+ T cells in alopecia areata. Reverse transcribed after extraction, RNA yielded cDNA as the sequencing template. Produced via immunoSEQ multiplex PCR; TCRdb's table is partial and in-frame only. The sample lists more than 200,000 clones; more than 55% were seen once. The treatment denotes: oral pan-JAK inhibitor, 5-10 mg twice daily. This material consisted of CD4+ T cells sorted from blood, taken around week 44, from a patient treated with tofacitinib. The receptors were sampled from a human donor with alopecia areata.

This clone was observed a handful of times. This sequence joins TRBV29-1 and TRBJ1-1, with a possible D match to TRBD1 (6 bases). Germline CDR1 SQVTM, CDR2 ANQGSEA. The CDR3 consists of 15 residues. Trimming removed 8 bases from V and 4 bases from J, with 23 bases in between. The CDR3 reads CSSIPRDRTTTEAFF. The CDR3 region has the DNA TGCAGCTCCATACCCCGAGACAGGACCACCACTGAAGCTTTCTTT.

The chain couples TRBV5-1 to TRBJ2-1; D unresolved. From germline, CDR1 is SGHRS and CDR2 YFSETQ. This CDR3 is 16 amino acids long. V was shortened by 1 base and J by 1 base, with 12 bases between the two germline ends. The CDR3 here is CASSLSPTLSYNEQFF. As DNA, the CDR3 is TGCGCCAGCAGCTTGTCCCCGACGCTTTCCTACAATGAGCAGTTCTTC.

This sequence joins TRBV15 and TRBJ1-5; D gene ambiguous. The CDR3 runs to 14 residues. Trimming removed 5 bases from V and 8 bases from J, with 16 bases in between. Germline-derived CDR1 and CDR2 are LNHNV and YYDKDF (reference sequence). CDR3 protein: CATSVAGRLEPQHF. DNA of the CDR3: TGTGCCACCAGCGTCGCCGGCAGGCTGGAGCCCCAGCATTTT.

The chain combines TRBV27 with TRBJ1-5; no clear D gene. The CDR3 extends over 13 amino acids. CDR1 and CDR2 from the germline V gene are MNHEY and SMNVEV (reference sequence). Trimming shortened V by 0 bases and J by 4 bases, and 4 bases separated the two germline ends. The CDR3 DNA reads as TGTGCCAGCAGTTTATCCAGAAATCAGCCCCAGCATTTT. This codes for CASSLSRNQPQHF.

This rearrangement joins TRBV6-5 to TRBJ1-2; D may be TRBD1 (6 bases). The germline V and J ends were trimmed by 6 bases and 6 bases, with 14 bases remaining between them. The CDR3 spans 13 residues. Germline values: CDR1 MNHEY, CDR2 SVGAGI. The CDR3 region has the DNA TGTGCCAGCAGCCAACCCGCAGGGGATGGCTACACCTTC. It specifies CASSQPAGDGYTF.

V and J are TRBV7-2 and TRBJ2-4, with TRBD1 identical over 9 bases. V lost 5 bases, J lost 7 bases, and 3 bases stayed unmatched. The CDR3 is made up of 13 amino acids. Germline V gene data show CDR1 as SGHTA and CDR2 as FQGNSA. CDR3 coding DNA: TGTGCCAGCAGCCCGACAGGGGGGAACATTCAGTACTTC. Its translation: CASSPTGGNIQYF.

This clone was detected only a few times. This sequence joins TRBV29-1 and TRBJ2-7, with D perhaps matching TRBD2 (6 bases). From germline, CDR1 is SQVTM and CDR2 ANQGSEA. There are 12 residues in the CDR3. The V end lost 3 bases, the J end lost 6 bases, and 12 bases lay between the germline ends. The chain's CDR3 is CSVEGTSTEQYF. In DNA, the CDR3 is TGCAGCGTTGAGGGGACTTCTACCGAGCAGTACTTC.

V is TRBV6-5 and J is TRBJ2-6; D is unresolved. This CDR3 has 14 amino acids. The V and J ends lost 4 bases and 8 bases respectively, with 12 bases between them. Per germline, CDR1 MNHEY and CDR2 SVGAGI. Written as DNA, the CDR3 is TGTGCCAGCAGTTCCTCTAGGATAACCAACGTCCTGACTTTC. Residues: CASSSSRITNVLTF.

The chain joins TRBV29-1 to TRBJ1-5; a possible D gene is TRBD1 (5 bases). Germline CDR1 SQVTM, CDR2 ANQGSEA. The CDR3 runs 13 residues. V lost 6 bases to trimming and J lost 8 bases, with 17 bases between them. The CDR3 spells CSVAQDNLKPQHF. In nucleotides, the CDR3 is TGCAGCGTGGCCCAGGACAACCTTAAGCCCCAGCATTTT.

The rearrangement uses TRBV23-1 and TRBJ1-2; a weak D match, TRBD1 (5 bases). TRBV23-1 is placed among ORFs of uncertain function. The CDR3 covers 16 residues. Trimming took off 0 bases at V and 5 bases at J, with 16 bases between the two ends. The CDR3 DNA follows: TGCGCCAGCAGTCAATCGAAGTATACAGGACGGTATGGCTACACCTTC. Translation gives CASSQSKYTGRYGYTF.